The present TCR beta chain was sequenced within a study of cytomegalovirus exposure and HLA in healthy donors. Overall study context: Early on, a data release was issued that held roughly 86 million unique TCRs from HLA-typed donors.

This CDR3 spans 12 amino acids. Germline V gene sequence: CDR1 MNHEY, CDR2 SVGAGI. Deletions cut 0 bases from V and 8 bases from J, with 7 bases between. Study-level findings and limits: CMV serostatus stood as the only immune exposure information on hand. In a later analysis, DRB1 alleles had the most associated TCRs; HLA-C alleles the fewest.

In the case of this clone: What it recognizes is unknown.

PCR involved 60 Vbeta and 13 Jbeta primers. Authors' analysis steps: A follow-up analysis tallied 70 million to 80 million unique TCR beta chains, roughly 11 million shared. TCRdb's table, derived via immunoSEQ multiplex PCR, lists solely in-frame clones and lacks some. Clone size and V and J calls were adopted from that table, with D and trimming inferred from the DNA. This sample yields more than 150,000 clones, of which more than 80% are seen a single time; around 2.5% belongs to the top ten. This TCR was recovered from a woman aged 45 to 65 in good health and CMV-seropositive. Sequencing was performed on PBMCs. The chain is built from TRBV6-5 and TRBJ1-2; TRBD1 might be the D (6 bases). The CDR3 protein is CASSYSQGGYTF. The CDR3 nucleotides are TGTGCCAGCAGTTACTCACAGGGCGGCTACACCTTC.